This T cell receptor beta chain stems from a study of T cells in Graves' hyperthyroidism and ophthalmopathy. Overall study findings and caveats: Researchers found most expanded thyroid clonotypes above 0.001 in blood as well. Stable hyperthyroidism was told apart from ophthalmopathy by a model built on 13 V-J features.

Amplification yielded TCR beta CDR3 regions, with RNA transcripts as the source. HTBI primers were used for first-round RT-PCR of the TCR CDR3. MiXCR was run by TCRdb on the multiplex PCR reads, yielding one entry per CDR3 protein. The table lists some 560,000 distinct CDR3 sequences, about 14% of them singletons. Patients aged 18 to 65 with hyperthyroidism were newly diagnosed, with duration under 2 months. CDR3 length: 12 amino acids. V lost 6 bases and J lost 1, with 6 bases in between. CDR1 ENHRY and CDR2 SYGVKD come from the germline V gene. With regard to this clonotype: Its antigen is unknown.

This clonotype was obtained from a woman in her forties with Graves' hyperthyroidism. The rearrangement links TRBV10-3 to TRBJ2-5; D gene ambiguous. Sequencing was performed on blood. CDR3 bases: TGTGCCATCAGCGGCGTCCAAGAGACCCAGTACTTC. Its protein is CAISGVQETQYF.